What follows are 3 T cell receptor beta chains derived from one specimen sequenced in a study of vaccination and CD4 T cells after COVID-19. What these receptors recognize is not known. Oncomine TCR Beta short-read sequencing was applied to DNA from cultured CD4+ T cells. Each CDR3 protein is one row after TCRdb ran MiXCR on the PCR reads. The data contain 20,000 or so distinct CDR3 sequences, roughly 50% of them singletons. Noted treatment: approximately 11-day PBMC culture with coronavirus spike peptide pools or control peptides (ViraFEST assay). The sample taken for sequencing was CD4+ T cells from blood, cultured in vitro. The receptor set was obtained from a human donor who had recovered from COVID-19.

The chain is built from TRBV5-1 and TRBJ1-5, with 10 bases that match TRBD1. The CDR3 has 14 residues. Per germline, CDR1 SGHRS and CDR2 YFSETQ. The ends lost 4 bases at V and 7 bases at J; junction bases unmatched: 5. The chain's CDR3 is CASSPGTGEQPQHF. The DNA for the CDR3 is TGCGCCAGCAGCCCCGGGACAGGGGAACAGCCCCAGCATTTT.

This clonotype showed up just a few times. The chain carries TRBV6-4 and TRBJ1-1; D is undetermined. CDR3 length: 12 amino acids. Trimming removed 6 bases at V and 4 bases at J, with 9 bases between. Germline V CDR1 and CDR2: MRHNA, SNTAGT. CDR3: CASRGGGTEAFF. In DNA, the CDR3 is TGTGCCAGCAGAGGTGGAGGCACTGAAGCTTTCTTT.

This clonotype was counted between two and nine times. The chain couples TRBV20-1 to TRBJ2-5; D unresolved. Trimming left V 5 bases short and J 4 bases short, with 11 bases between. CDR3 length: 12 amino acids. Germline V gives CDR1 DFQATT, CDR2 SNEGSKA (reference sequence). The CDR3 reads CSALSLGETQYF. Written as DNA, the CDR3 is TGCAGTGCTTTAAGCCTGGGAGAGACCCAGTACTTC.